A selection of T cell receptor beta chains follows, all from one sample in a study of blood T cell repertoires in COVID-19. The method was immunoSEQ multiplex PCR; TCRdb's version includes in-frame clones alone and lacks a portion of them. This sample has roughly 60,000 clones, with just over 85% found just once. Sequencing used peripheral blood. The receptors were gathered from a man in his forties or fifties with acute or convalescent COVID-19. The CDR3 runs from the conserved cysteine through the conserved F or W. A D gene is named only where the DNA matches it firmly. The size of a clone is reported for some rows only, either as once, few or many, or as a class for expanded clones.

j_gene | abundance | v_gene | d_gene | CDR3aa | CDR3nt
TRBJ1-3 | NA | TRBV30 | NA | CAWSHTGVSSGNTIYF | TGTGCCTGGAGTCATACGGGGGTGAGCTCTGGAAACACCATATATTTT
TRBJ1-2 | once | TRBV23-1 | NA | CASNLRQASYTF | TGCGCCAGCAATCTCCGACAGGCCAGCTACACCTTC
TRBJ2-5 | NA | TRBV20-1 | NA | CSASTPRGRQETQYF | TGCAGTGCTAGTACCCCAAGGGGTCGGCAGGAGACCCAGTACTTC
TRBJ2-2 | NA | TRBV29-1 | NA | CSVKLAGELFF | TGCAGCGTTAAACTAGCCGGGGAGCTGTTTTTT
TRBJ1-4 | NA | TRBV19 | TRBD1 | CASKEDRGSSNEKLFF | TGTGCCAGTAAGGAGGACAGGGGGAGCTCTAATGAAAAACTGTTTTTT
TRBJ1-6 | NA | TRBV7-9 | TRBD1 | CASSYWTGFGNSPLHF | TGTGCCAGCAGCTACTGGACAGGGTTCGGTAATTCACCCCTCCACTTT
TRBJ1-2 | NA | TRBV5-1 | TRBD1 | CASSLTGTGGGGYTF | TGCGCCAGCAGCTTAACCGGGACAGGGGGCGGTGGCTACACCTTC
TRBJ2-7 | NA | TRBV18 | NA | CASSPTVSYEQYF | TGTGCCAGCTCACCAACAGTGAGCTACGAGCAGTACTTC
TRBJ1-6 | NA | TRBV6-4 | NA | CASSDSGQGGNSPLHF | TGTGCCAGCAGTGACTCGGGGCAGGGAGGTAATTCACCCCTCCACTTT
TRBJ2-7 | NA | TRBV5-1 | TRBD1 | CASSLRGQAQFEEQYF | TGCGCCAGCAGCTTGAGGGGACAGGCCCAGTTTGAGGAGCAGTACTTC
TRBJ2-7 | few | TRBV5-5 | TRBD2 | CASSRRTSSYEQYF | TGTGCCAGCAGCCGCCGGACTAGCTCCTACGAGCAGTACTTC
TRBJ2-3 | few | TRBV24-1 | TRBD1 | CATSDPGQGPTDTQYF | TGTGCCACCAGTGACCCGGGACAGGGCCCCACAGATACGCAGTATTTT
TRBJ2-7 | NA | TRBV2 | NA | CASSRQTFYEQYF | TGTGCCAGCAGTCGACAGACCTTCTACGAGCAGTACTTC
TRBJ2-7 | NA | TRBV19 | NA | CASSIAPGQQVGDEQYF | TGTGCCAGTAGTATAGCCCCAGGCCAGCAGGTAGGGGACGAGCAGTACTTC
TRBJ1-2 | NA | TRBV7-2 | NA | CASLSSGEDGYTF | TGTGCCAGCCTCTCGTCCGGGGAGGATGGCTACACCTTC
TRBJ1-2 | NA | TRBV6-5 | NA | CASRDTANYGYTF | TGTGCCAGCAGGGACACAGCTAACTATGGCTACACCTTC
TRBJ1-4 | NA | TRBV25-1 | NA | CASRGERKLFF | TGTGCCAGCAGGGGAGAACGAAAACTGTTTTTT
TRBJ2-5 | NA | TRBV9 | TRBD1 | CASSADRGPGTQYF | TGTGCCAGCAGCGCGGACAGGGGGCCGGGGACCCAGTACTTC
TRBJ1-1 | NA | TRBV29-1 | NA | CSVGPHTEAFF | TGCAGCGTTGGGCCCCACACTGAAGCTTTCTTT
TRBJ2-4 | NA | TRBV3-1/TRBV3-2 | TRBD2 | CASSQDMSGGAKKAKNIQYF | TGTGCCAGCAGCCAAGATATGAGCGGGGGGGCCAAAAAGGCCAAAAACATTCAGTACTTC